The next 21 T cell receptor beta chains were all read from a single sample in a study of cytomegalovirus exposure and HLA in healthy donors. PCR amplification relied on 60 Vbeta primers (plus 13 Jbeta primers). Sequenced by immunoSEQ multiplex PCR; TCRdb stores in-frame clones only, minus some. The sample has 150,000 to 200,000 clones; 75% to 80% are singletons. Sample: PBMCs. These TCRs come from a man in his forties in good health and CMV-seropositive.

The gene calls are TRBV2 and TRBJ2-2; possible D gene TRBD1, 5 bases. From germline, CDR1 is SNHLY and CDR2 FYNNEI. Trimming removed 0 bases at V and 0 bases at J, with 8 bases between. The CDR3 has 16 residues. CDR3 sequence: CASSEAGVANTGELFF. In DNA form, the CDR3 reads TGTGCCAGCAGTGAAGCAGGGGTGGCGAACACCGGGGAGCTGTTTTTT.

The chain uses TRBV19 and TRBJ1-4; no clear D. This CDR3 is 12 amino acids long. Germline CDR1 reads LNHDA; CDR2 reads SQIVND (reference sequence). V was pared by 6 bases and J by 10 bases, with 12 bases between. CDR3 amino acids: CASSGLIGKLFF. CDR3 nucleotides: TGTGCCAGTAGCGGACTCATAGGAAAACTGTTTTTT.

This chain uses TRBV6-5 with TRBJ1-6; the D gene is possibly TRBD1 (5 bases). This CDR3 comprises 15 residues. Trimming removed 8 bases from V and 4 bases from J, with 15 bases in between. Germline loops: CDR1 MNHEY, CDR2 SVGAGI. The CDR3, as DNA: TGTGCCAGCTCGGAGGGGCCACTATATAATTCACCCCTCCACTTT. It specifies CASSEGPLYNSPLHF.

The V call is TRBV19, the J call TRBJ1-2, with 8 bases that match TRBD1. The CDR3 spans 15 residues. V dropped 5 bases and J dropped 4; count of bases not matched to a gene: 9. The germline V gene encodes CDR1 LNHDA and CDR2 SQIVND (reference sequence). The CDR3 region is CASSEEGRGLYGYTF. Written as DNA, the CDR3 is TGTGCCAGTAGTGAAGAGGGCAGGGGGCTCTATGGCTACACCTTC.

V is TRBV7-9 and J is TRBJ2-7, with TRBD1 matching over 7 bases. The ends lost 0 bases at V and 7 bases at J; junction bases unmatched: 9. The CDR3 runs to 15 residues. The germline V gene has CDR1 SEHNR and CDR2 FQNEAQ (reference sequence). The CDR3 loop is CASSLAATGQREQYF. Here the CDR3 DNA reads TGTGCCAGCAGCTTAGCGGCAACGGGACAGAGGGAGCAGTACTTC.

The chain is built from TRBV5-1 and TRBJ2-5, with 9 bases matching TRBD1. V trimming: 3 bases; J trimming: 5 bases; junction bases outside the gene matches: 5. This CDR3 is 14 amino acids long. In germline, CDR1 is SGHRS, CDR2 YFSETQ. CDR3 sequence: CASSSTGGWETQYF. CDR3 bases: TGCGCCAGCAGCTCAACAGGGGGCTGGGAGACCCAGTACTTC.

V gene TRBV5-1 combines with J gene TRBJ2-1, with 12 bases lining up with TRBD2. The germline V gene encodes CDR1 SGHRS and CDR2 YFSETQ. The trim removed 6 bases at V and 6 bases at J, leaving 10 bases unmatched. CDR3 length: 16 amino acids. The CDR3 nucleotides are TGCGCCAGCACCCAGACTAGCGGGAGTTCGGGCAATGAGCAGTTCTTC. Translated: CASTQTSGSSGNEQFF. The whole variable domain, remainder taken from reference TRBV5-1 and TRBJ2-1, is KAGVTQTPRYLIKTRGQQVTLSCSPISGHRSVSWYQQTPGQGLQFLFEYFSETQRNKGNFPGRFSGRQFSNSRSEMNVSTLELGDSALYLCASTQTSGSSGNEQFFGPGTRLTVL.

The chain has TRBV19 and TRBJ1-3, with D possibly matching TRBD1 (6 bases). V lost 3 bases, J lost 1 base, and 16 bases lay in between. The CDR3 is made up of 17 amino acids. Germline values: CDR1 LNHDA, CDR2 SQIVND (reference sequence). The CDR3 protein is CASSIFGQGMSGNTIYF. The CDR3 bases are TGTGCCAGTAGTATTTTTGGGCAGGGGATGTCTGGAAACACCATATATTTT.

The CDR3 loop is CASSLDRGRGAETQYF. The CDR3 nucleotides are TGTGCCAGCAGCTTGGACAGGGGGCGCGGTGCAGAGACCCAGTACTTC. The genes are TRBV7-8 and TRBJ2-5; TRBD1 aligns across 11 bases. The germline V gene has CDR1 SGHVS and CDR2 FQNEAQ. The ends lost 3 bases at V and 4 bases at J; junction bases unmatched: 7. The CDR3 loop spans 16 amino acids.

The chain employs TRBV27 and TRBJ2-3, with D hard to call. CDR1 and CDR2 (germline): MNHEY, SMNVEV (reference sequence). V gave up 2 bases and J gave up 0 bases, with 6 bases separating them. The length of the CDR3 is 14 residues. The CDR3 DNA is TGTGCCAGCAGTTTAACTTGGAGCACAGATACGCAGTATTTT. This sequence encodes CASSLTWSTDTQYF.

The chain is built from TRBV5-1 and TRBJ1-3; no clear D gene. CDR1 is SGHRS and CDR2 is YFSETQ in the germline V gene. There are 13 residues in the CDR3. Trimming cost V 2 bases and J 8 bases, with 11 bases left between them. In nucleotides, the CDR3 is TGCGCCAGCAGCTTCGAGGGCCTGGACACCATATATTTT. Its translation is CASSFEGLDTIYF.

This sequence joins TRBV9 and TRBJ2-1; 9 bases are shared with TRBD2. The CDR3 runs to 15 residues. Looked up from germline, CDR1 is SGDLS and CDR2 is YYNGEE. With V trimmed by 4 bases and J by 1 base, 3 bases remained unmatched. The DNA of the CDR3 is TGTGCCAGCAGCATGGGACTAGCATCCTACAATGAGCAGTTCTTC. Its translation is CASSMGLASYNEQFF.

The sample holds a few counts of this clone. This likely traces to a read error, being one base from a far larger clone. This specimen includes other DNA sequences encoding the same CDR3. The genes are TRBV5-4 and TRBJ1-2, with a weak D call TRBD1 (6 bases). V gave up 3 bases and J gave up 1 base, with 10 bases separating them. The CDR3 is made up of 14 amino acids. Germline CDR1 reads SGHNT; CDR2 reads YYREEE (reference sequence). CDR3 residues: CASSSWTDNYGYTF. CDR3 sequence (DNA): TGTGCCAGCAGCTCCTGGACAGATAACTATGGCTACACCTTC.

This rearrangement joins TRBV5-4 to TRBJ2-1; 8 positions match TRBD2. The length of the CDR3 is 15 residues. V gave up 3 bases and J gave up 6 bases; unmatched junction bases: 8. Germline assignment: CDR1 SGHNT and CDR2 YYREEE (reference sequence). The CDR3 protein is CASSWGGREVNEQFF. CDR3 in DNA: TGTGCCAGCAGCTGGGGGGGGCGGGAGGTCAATGAGCAGTTCTTC.

This clone was observed once. Other DNA sequences in this specimen translate into the identical CDR3. The chain couples TRBV2 to TRBJ1-5; tentative D call: TRBD1 (6 bases). CDR1 and CDR2 (germline): SNHLY, FYNNEI. The CDR3 covers 13 residues. V was trimmed by 4 bases and J by 4 bases, leaving 8 bases between them. The CDR3 is CASSGTGNQPQHF. CDR3 DNA: TGTGCCAGCAGTGGAACAGGGAATCAGCCCCAGCATTTT.

This clone was seen once. The V and J genes are TRBV11-3 and TRBJ2-3; 11 nucleotides align to TRBD2. J lost 4 bases, V lost 4 bases, and 4 bases had no gene match. The CDR3 runs 15 residues. Germline CDR1 reads SGHNT; CDR2 reads YENEEA. CDR3 DNA sequence: TGTGCCAGCAGCTCTCTAGCGGGAGGATCAGATACGCAGTATTTT. Translated, it gives CASSSLAGGSDTQYF.

Concerning this clone itself: This CDR3 is also generated by other DNA sequences in the sample. The rearrangement links TRBV9 to TRBJ2-5; D is unresolved. The V end was cut by 2 bases, the J end by 4 bases, with 6 bases between. Germline V gene data show CDR1 as SGDLS and CDR2 as YYNGEE. The CDR3 covers 12 residues. The CDR3 is CASSVGGETQYF. CDR3 sequence (DNA): TGTGCCAGCAGCGTCGGTGGAGAGACCCAGTACTTC.

The V gene is TRBV7-2, the J gene TRBJ1-4, with TRBD1 matching 9 bases. The junction had 8 bases not matched to a gene; V was cut back by 2 bases and J by 7 bases. The germline gives CDR1 SGHTA, CDR2 FQGNSA. The CDR3 runs to 16 residues. CDR3 amino acids: CASSLTPTGGREKLFF. In DNA, the CDR3 is TGTGCCAGCAGCTTAACCCCAACAGGGGGCCGTGAAAAACTGTTTTTT.

This clone has a handful of counts. V and J are TRBV10-1 and TRBJ2-4; D possibly corresponds to TRBD2 (6 bases). The germline CDR1 and CDR2 sequences are WNHNN and SYGVQD (reference sequence). The CDR3 length is 15 residues. Trimming stripped 6 bases from V and 13 bases from J, with 25 bases between. The CDR3 DNA sequence: TGCGCCAGCAGACAAGCCGGGACTCCGATAGAGGTGCAGTACTTC. Encoded protein: CASRQAGTPIEVQYF.

The V and J genes are TRBV4-1 and TRBJ2-7; TRBD2 agrees at 10 bases. The CDR3 runs 18 residues. CDR1 and CDR2 from the germline V gene are MGHRA and YSYEKL. Unmatched junction bases numbered 16, after V lost 5 bases and J lost 3 bases. The CDR3 bases are TGCGCCAGCAGCTACAAGATAGGTACTAGCGGGGCAAACTACGAGCAGTACTTC. Translating it yields CASSYKIGTSGANYEQYF.

This chain joins TRBV28 and TRBJ1-2; 11 nucleotides line up with TRBD1. This CDR3 contains 17 residues. The V gene end was trimmed by 6 bases and the J gene end by 4 bases; junction bases not matched to a gene: 13. Per germline, CDR1 MDHEN and CDR2 SYDVKM. The CDR3 is CASSSGTGGSTGYGYTF. For the CDR3, the DNA is TGTGCCAGCAGCTCCGGGACAGGGGGATCTACTGGCTATGGCTACACCTTC.